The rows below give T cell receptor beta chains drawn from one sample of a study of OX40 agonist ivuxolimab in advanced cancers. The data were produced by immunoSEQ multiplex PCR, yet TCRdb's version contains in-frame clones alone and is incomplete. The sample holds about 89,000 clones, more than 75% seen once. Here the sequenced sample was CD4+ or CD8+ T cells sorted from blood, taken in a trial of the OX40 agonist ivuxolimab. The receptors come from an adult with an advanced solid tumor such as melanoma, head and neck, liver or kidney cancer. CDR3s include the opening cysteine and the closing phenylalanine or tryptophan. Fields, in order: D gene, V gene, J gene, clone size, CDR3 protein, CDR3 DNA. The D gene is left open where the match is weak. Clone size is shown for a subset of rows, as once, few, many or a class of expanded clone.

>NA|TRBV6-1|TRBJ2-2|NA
CASTYGYGELFF
TGTGCCAGCACGTACGGCTACGGGGAGCTGTTTTTT
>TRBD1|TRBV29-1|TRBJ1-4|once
CSVVPGQGSGANEKLFF
TGCAGCGTGGTACCCGGACAGGGAAGCGGGGCTAATGAAAAACTGTTTTTT
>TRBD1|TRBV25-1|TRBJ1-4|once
CASSRAGTGVEKLFF
TGTGCCAGCAGTCGAGCCGGGACAGGGGTTGAAAAACTGTTTTTT
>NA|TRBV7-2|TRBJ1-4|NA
CASSPLTNEKLFF
TGTGCCAGCAGCCCTCTAACTAATGAAAAACTGTTTTTT
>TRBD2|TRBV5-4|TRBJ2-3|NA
CASSGTSGGPDTQYF
TGTGCCAGCAGCGGGACTAGCGGGGGGCCTGATACGCAGTATTTT
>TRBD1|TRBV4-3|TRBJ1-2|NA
CASSQGLRQGDYGYTF
TGCGCCAGCAGCCAAGGCTTGAGACAGGGGGACTATGGCTACACCTTC
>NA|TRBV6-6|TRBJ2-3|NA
CASIARPGGTDTQYF
TGTGCCAGCATTGCGAGGCCAGGGGGCACAGATACGCAGTATTTT
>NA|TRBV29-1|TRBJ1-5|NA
CSVGGSNQPQHF
TGCAGCGTTGGGGGGAGCAATCAGCCCCAGCATTTT
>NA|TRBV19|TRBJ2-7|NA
CASSIPRTCYEQYF
TGTGCCAGTAGTATACCCCGGACATGCTACGAGCAGTACTTC
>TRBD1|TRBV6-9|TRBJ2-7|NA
CASSSRSTGGTYEQYF
TGTGCCAGCAGCTCCAGAAGTACAGGGGGAACCTACGAGCAGTACTTC
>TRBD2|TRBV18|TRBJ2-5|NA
CASSPQSGSRETQYF
TGTGCCAGCTCACCACAGAGCGGGAGCAGGGAGACCCAGTACTTC
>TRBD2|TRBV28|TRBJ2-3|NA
CASSPGLAGDTQYF
TGTGCCAGCAGCCCGGGACTAGCGGGTGATACGCAGTATTTT
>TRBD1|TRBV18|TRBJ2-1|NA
CASSPGQGAYNEQFF
TGTGCCAGCTCACCGGGGCAGGGGGCTTACAATGAGCAGTTCTTC
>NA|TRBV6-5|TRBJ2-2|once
CASRQNTGELFF
TGTGCCAGCAGACAGAACACCGGGGAGCTGTTTTTT
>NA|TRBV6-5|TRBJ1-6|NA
CASSRDGYNSPLHF
TGTGCCAGCAGTCGGGACGGCTATAATTCACCCCTCCACTTT
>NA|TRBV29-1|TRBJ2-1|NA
CSVGGPRTERDEQFF
TGCAGCGTTGGGGGGCCGAGGACCGAGAGGGATGAGCAGTTCTTC
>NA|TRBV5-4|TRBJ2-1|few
CASSGGGVLLNNEQFF
TGTGCCAGCAGTGGGGGGGGCGTCTTGCTAAACAATGAGCAGTTCTTC
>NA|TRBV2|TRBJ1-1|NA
CASPRQQNTEAFF
TGTGCCAGCCCTCGACAGCAGAACACTGAAGCTTTCTTT
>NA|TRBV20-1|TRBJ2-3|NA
CSASRGDTQYF
TGCAGTGCTAGCCGGGGAGATACGCAGTATTTT
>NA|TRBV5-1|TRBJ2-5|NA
CASSFEGIGGETQYF
TGCGCCAGCAGCTTCGAGGGGATAGGGGGGGAGACCCAGTACTTC
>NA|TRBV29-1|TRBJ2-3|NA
CSVGGVTPSTDTQYF
TGCAGCGTTGGGGGGGTGACCCCGAGCACAGATACGCAGTATTTT
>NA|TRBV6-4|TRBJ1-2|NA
CASSEKAGMGGYTF
TGTGCCAGCAGTGAAAAGGCAGGGATGGGTGGCTACACCTTC
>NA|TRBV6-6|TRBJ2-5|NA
CASSYPVGRAETQYF
TGTGCCAGCAGTTACCCTGTGGGCCGAGCGGAGACCCAGTACTTC
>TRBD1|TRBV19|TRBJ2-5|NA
CASSEPSNGQGGTQYF
TGTGCCAGTAGCGAACCATCAAACGGACAGGGCGGGACCCAGTACTTC
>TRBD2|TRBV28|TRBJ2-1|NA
CAVASGTYNEQFF
TGTGCCGTTGCTAGCGGCACCTACAATGAGCAGTTCTTC
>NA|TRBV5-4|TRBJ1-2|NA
CASSSDKAGYGYTF
TGTGCCAGCAGCTCAGACAAGGCTGGATATGGCTACACCTTC
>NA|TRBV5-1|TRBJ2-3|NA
CASYVGTTNTDTQYF
TGCGCCAGCTATGTGGGGACGACGAACACAGATACGCAGTATTTT
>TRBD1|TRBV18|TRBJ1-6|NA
CASSPHRGRNSPLHF
TGTGCCAGCTCACCACACAGGGGGCGGAATTCACCCCTCCACTTT
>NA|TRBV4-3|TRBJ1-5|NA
CASSWDLAQPQHF
TGCGCCAGCAGCTGGGACCTGGCTCAGCCCCAGCATTTT
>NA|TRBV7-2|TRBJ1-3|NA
CASSLILGTGNTIYF
TGTGCCAGCAGCTTAATTCTGGGGACTGGAAACACCATATATTTT
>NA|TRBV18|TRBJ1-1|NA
CASSQQMNTEAFF
TGTGCCAGCTCCCAACAGATGAACACTGAAGCTTTCTTT
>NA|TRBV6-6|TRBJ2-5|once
CASSYSLAEETQYF
TGTGCCAGCAGTTACTCGCTGGCAGAAGAGACCCAGTACTTC
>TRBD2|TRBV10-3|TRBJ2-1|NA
CAISTAGGSSYNEQFF
TGTGCCATTTCTACGGCGGGGGGGAGCTCCTACAATGAGCAGTTCTTC